Detailed here is one T cell receptor (beta chain). Healthy HIV-negative adults without recent acute infections or vaccinations served as donors. This sample was included in a study of shared clonotypes between healthy human individuals. Study overall: Samples came from a couple of female and a few male donors aged 18 to 49.

The material for each subset, its genomic DNA, was split evenly across several immunoSEQ plates. Method: immunoSEQ multiplex PCR; TCRdb's copy keeps in-frame clones and lacks some. The sample has millions of clones, approximately 95% seen once. V lost 5 bases, J lost 9 bases, and 10 bases stayed unmatched. CDR3 length: 14 amino acids. Per germline, CDR1 SGHAT and CDR2 FQNNGV. Sequenced sample: naive CD4+ T cells from PBMCs. Subset noted: CD45RA+ positively selected. This chain links TRBV11-2 with TRBJ2-3, with TRBD2 identical over 8 bases. This TCR was sampled from a man between 18 and 29 years old in good health. Some clones in this sample may be carry-over from other donors' samples. The CDR3: CASSTTSGPPTQYF. In nucleotides, the CDR3 is TGTGCCAGCAGCACAACTAGCGGCCCCCCGACGCAGTATTTT.